One and the same sample provided the 19 T cell receptor beta chains below, sequenced in a study of T cell changes during pregnancy in multiple sclerosis. Sequencing used immunoSEQ multiplex PCR; TCRdb keeps in-frame clones, though not all of them. The data hold under 60,000 clones, with around 92% observed a single time. Here the sequenced sample was CD4+ T cells from peripheral blood mononuclear cells, taken in the third trimester of pregnancy. These receptor sequences come from a female donor with multiple sclerosis, enrolled in a pregnancy study.

J is TRBJ2-3 and V is TRBV25-1; a weak D match, TRBD2 (6 bases). The CDR3 sequence is 14 residues long. Germline CDR1 and CDR2: MGHDK and SYGVNS. Between the trimmed V and J ends, which lost 6 bases and 5 bases, there was a span of 15 bases. CDR3 sequence: CASSQRGAGDTQYF. The CDR3 DNA sequence: TGTGCCAGCAGCCAAAGGGGAGCGGGAGATACGCAGTATTTT.

This clone showed up just once. J is TRBJ2-7 and V is TRBV10-3; D may be TRBD1 (5 bases). This CDR3 comprises 11 residues. The V and J ends lost 7 bases and 7 bases respectively, with 11 bases between them. Looked up from germline, CDR1 is ENHRY and CDR2 is SYGVKD. CDR3 DNA sequence: TGTGCCATCACCACAGGTTCGGAGCAGTACTTC. Its protein product is CAITTGSEQYF.

The gene calls are TRBV7-3 and TRBJ2-1; TRBD2 matches at 8 bases. J gave up 5 bases and V 5 bases, and 5 bases lay outside the gene matches. Per germline, CDR1 SGHTA and CDR2 FQGTGA. The CDR3 runs 14 residues. This chain's CDR3 is CASSPSGGNNEQFF. For the CDR3, the DNA is TGTGCCAGCAGCCCGAGCGGGGGTAACAATGAGCAGTTCTTC.

Turning to this clone: Other DNA variants within this sample encode the same CDR3. The V call is TRBV9, the J call TRBJ2-1; D is unclear. Per germline, CDR1 SGDLS and CDR2 YYNGEE. The CDR3 is 15 amino acids. V was cut by 0 bases and J by 0 bases, with 7 bases left in between. CDR3: CASSVGASSYNEQFF. CDR3 nucleotides: TGTGCCAGCAGCGTAGGCGCAAGCTCCTACAATGAGCAGTTCTTC.

The chain links TRBV6-5 to TRBJ1-2; D gene unclear. The ends were cut back, 5 bases at V and 7 bases at J, with 17 bases in the middle. In germline, CDR1 is MNHEY, CDR2 SVGAGI. This CDR3 has 14 residues. DNA of the CDR3: TGTGCCAGCAGTACCCAGGCGGGGATCGGTGGCTACACCTTC. Amino acid sequence: CASSTQAGIGGYTF.

This chain connects TRBV27 to TRBJ1-2; 7 bases are shared with TRBD1. The CDR3 sequence is 15 residues long. V lost 2 bases, J lost 4 bases, and 7 bases stayed unmatched. CDR1 MNHEY and CDR2 SMNVEV come from the germline V gene (reference sequence). As DNA, the CDR3 is TGTGCCAGCAGTTTAACCGGGACAGCCAGCTATGGCTACACCTTC. Amino acids: CASSLTGTASYGYTF.

This rearrangement joins TRBV5-4 to TRBJ2-5; 7 bases align to TRBD1. The V and J ends lost 4 bases and 5 bases, in that order; junction bases with no gene match: 2. Looked up from germline, CDR1 is SGHNT and CDR2 is YYREEE (reference sequence). The CDR3 is 12 amino acids. The DNA of the CDR3 is TGTGCCAGCAGCCAACAGGGGGAGACCCAGTACTTC. The encoded protein is CASSQQGETQYF.

V and J are TRBV7-3 and TRBJ2-2; D is perhaps TRBD1 (6 bases). The CDR3 runs to 15 residues. V lost 4 bases and J lost 4, with 13 bases in between. Germline values: CDR1 SGHTA, CDR2 FQGTGA. The CDR3 DNA reads as TGTGCCAGCAGCTCAACAGGGACATTCACCGGGGAGCTGTTTTTT. Translated, it gives CASSSTGTFTGELFF.

This clone was seen a few times. This chain connects TRBV7-2 to TRBJ2-7; the D gene is possibly TRBD1 (6 bases). This CDR3 contains 15 residues. Germline values: CDR1 SGHTA, CDR2 FQGNSA. The ends were cut back, 3 bases at V and 0 bases at J, with 12 bases in the middle. CDR3 loop: CASSFADSISYEQYF. CDR3 nucleotides: TGTGCCAGCAGCTTTGCGGACAGCATCTCCTACGAGCAGTACTTC.

The chain couples TRBV29-1 to TRBJ1-4, with 9 bases that match TRBD1. Per the germline V gene, CDR1 is SQVTM and CDR2 is ANQGSEA. The CDR3 loop spans 12 amino acids. J was trimmed by 5 bases and V by 7 bases; bases with no gene match: 2. The DNA for the CDR3 is TGCAGCGCCGGGACAGGGAATGAAAAACTGTTTTTT. Translating gives CSAGTGNEKLFF. The full variable domain, its missing parts supplied by reference TRBV29-1 and TRBJ1-4, is SAVISQKPSRDICQRGTSLTIQCQVDSQVTMMFWYRQQPGQSLTLIATANQGSEATYESGFVIDKFPISRPNLTFSTLTVSNMSPEDSSIYLCSAGTGNEKLFFGSGTQLSVL.

CDR3 sequence: CASSLRQGFEQFF. CDR3 nucleotide sequence: TGTGCCAGCAGCCTTCGCCAGGGATTTGAGCAGTTCTTC. V gene TRBV7-3 combines with J gene TRBJ2-1; D possibly corresponds to TRBD1 (5 bases). The V end lost 5 bases, the J end lost 9 bases, and 14 bases lay between the germline ends. The germline gives CDR1 SGHTA, CDR2 FQGTGA. CDR3 length equals 13 residues.

V usage is TRBV4-1 and J usage is TRBJ1-1, with TRBD1 as a possible D gene (6 bases). V lost 0 bases, J lost 5 bases, and 10 bases lay in between. Germline V gene sequence: CDR1 MGHRA, CDR2 YSYEKL. The CDR3 runs 14 residues. The CDR3 DNA follows: TGCGCCAGCAGCCAAGAGGGCCAGGGGACTGAAGCTTTCTTT. Translating gives CASSQEGQGTEAFF.

V usage is TRBV27 and J usage is TRBJ2-7; 9 bases match TRBD2. CDR1 is MNHEY and CDR2 is SMNVEV in the germline V gene (reference sequence). The junction had 4 bases not matched to a gene; V was cut back by 4 bases and J by 3 bases. The CDR3 is 14 amino acids. The CDR3 coding sequence is TGTGCCAGCAGTTCGAGGCGGGAGGGCTACGAGCAGTACTTC. It yields the protein CASSSRREGYEQYF.

The V gene is TRBV5-4, the J gene TRBJ1-2; 9 bases are shared with TRBD1. Germline V CDR1 and CDR2: SGHNT, YYREEE (reference sequence). V shed 3 bases and J 5 bases; nucleotides not matched to a gene: 2. The CDR3 extends over 13 amino acids. The CDR3 loop is CASSSTGGYGYTF. CDR3 sequence (DNA): TGTGCCAGCAGCTCGACAGGGGGTTATGGCTACACCTTC.

The chain is built from TRBV4-2 and TRBJ2-3; TRBD2 matches at 7 bases. Germline CDR1 LGHNA, CDR2 YNFKEQ. The junction had 9 bases not matched to a gene; V was cut back by 0 bases and J by 6 bases. CDR3 length: 16 amino acids. The CDR3 DNA reads as TGTGCCAGCAGCCAAGATCTGGGGGAGGGCCGGGATACGCAGTATTTT. This gives the protein CASSQDLGEGRDTQYF.

The gene calls are TRBV9 and TRBJ2-3; TRBD2 aligns across 15 bases. V was pared by 4 bases and J by 4 bases, with 16 bases of the junction left unmatched. CDR1 is SGDLS and CDR2 is YYNGEE in the germline V gene. The CDR3 totals 20 residues. The CDR3 loop reads CASSPGTSGRPFRGADTQYF. The CDR3 coding sequence is TGTGCCAGCAGCCCCGGGACTAGCGGGAGGCCCTTTCGCGGGGCAGATACGCAGTATTTT. Based on the CDR3 plus reference TRBV9 and TRBJ2-3, the full variable domain is DSGVTQTPKHLITATGQRVTLRCSPRSGDLSVYWYQQSLDQGLQFLIQYYNGEERAKGNILERFSAQQFPDLHSELNLSSLELGDSALYFCASSPGTSGRPFRGADTQYFGPGTRLTVL.

The gene calls are TRBV25-1 and TRBJ1-1, with D unclear. This CDR3 spans 18 amino acids. From germline, CDR1 is MGHDK and CDR2 SYGVNS. V dropped 5 bases and J dropped 5 bases, with 27 bases sitting between them. CDR3 region: CASSYPQSPRTEQTEAFF. CDR3 DNA sequence: TGTGCCAGCAGTTATCCCCAATCTCCCAGGACTGAACAGACTGAAGCTTTCTTT.

The chain employs TRBV2 and TRBJ2-5; TRBD1 matches 9 bases. This CDR3 contains 13 residues. After removal of 7 bases from V and 9 bases from J, the junction contained 9 bases not matched to a gene. The V gene's germline CDR1 is SNHLY and CDR2 FYNNEI. The DNA of the CDR3 is TGTGCCAGCAAAGGGACAGGGTCAGGGGCCCAGTACTTC. This codes for CASKGTGSGAQYF.

The rearrangement links TRBV7-2 to TRBJ1-1; D remains ambiguous. V lost 4 bases, J lost 1 base, and 13 bases lay in between. The CDR3 contains 15 residues. Germline V gene sequence: CDR1 SGHTA, CDR2 FQGNSA. CDR3 nucleotides: TGTGCCAGCAGCTCGACTGGAGTTTCGAACACTGAAGCTTTCTTT. This translates into CASSSTGVSNTEAFF.